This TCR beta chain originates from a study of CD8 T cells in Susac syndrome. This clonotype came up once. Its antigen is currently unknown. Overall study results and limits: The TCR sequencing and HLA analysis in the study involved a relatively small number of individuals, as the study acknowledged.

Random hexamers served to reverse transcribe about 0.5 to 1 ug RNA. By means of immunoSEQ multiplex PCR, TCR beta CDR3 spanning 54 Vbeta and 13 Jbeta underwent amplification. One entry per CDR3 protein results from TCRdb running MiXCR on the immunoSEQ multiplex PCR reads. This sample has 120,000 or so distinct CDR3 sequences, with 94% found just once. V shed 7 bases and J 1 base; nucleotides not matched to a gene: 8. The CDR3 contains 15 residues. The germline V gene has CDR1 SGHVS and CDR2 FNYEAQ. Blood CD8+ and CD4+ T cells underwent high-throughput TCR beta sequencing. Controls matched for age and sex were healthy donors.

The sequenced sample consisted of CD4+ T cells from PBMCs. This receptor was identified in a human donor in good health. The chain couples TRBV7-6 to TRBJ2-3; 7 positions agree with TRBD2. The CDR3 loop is CASTRASGGTDTQYF. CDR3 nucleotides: TGTGCCAGCACCCGGGCTAGCGGAGGCACAGATACGCAGTATTTT.